Presented here are 22 T cell receptor beta chains from one specimen sequenced in a study of OX40 agonist ivuxolimab in advanced cancers. The method was immunoSEQ multiplex PCR; TCRdb's version includes in-frame clones alone and lacks a portion of them. The top ten hold about 2.2% of the sample, which has roughly 65,000 clones, 80% to 85% seen once. The input for sequencing was CD4+ or CD8+ T cells sorted from blood, taken in a trial of the OX40 agonist ivuxolimab. The receptors were sampled from an adult with an advanced solid tumor such as melanoma, head and neck, liver or kidney cancer.

The V gene is TRBV5-1, the J gene TRBJ2-2; no clear D gene. The CDR3 sequence is 15 residues long. With 1 base removed from V and 0 bases from J, the gap between germline ends came to 7 bases. Germline assignment: CDR1 SGHRS and CDR2 YFSETQ. DNA for the CDR3: TGCGCCAGCAGCTTGTCAGCCGCGAACACCGGGGAGCTGTTTTTT. It translates to CASSLSAANTGELFF.

The V call is TRBV6-1, the J call TRBJ1-5; TRBD1 might be the D (6 bases). The CDR3 runs 13 residues. CDR1 and CDR2 from the germline V gene are MNHNS and SASEGT. Trimming removed 4 bases from V and 9 bases from J, with 13 bases in between. DNA for the CDR3: TGTGCCAGCAGTGCAACAGGACAGAGGCCCCAGCATTTT. Its translation is CASSATGQRPQHF.

The gene calls are TRBV28 and TRBJ2-1; D ambiguous. V was clipped by 7 bases and J by 9 bases, with 13 bases between them. Germline lookup yields CDR1 MDHEN and CDR2 SYDVKM. The CDR3 contains 12 residues. CDR3 loop: CASTPPKGEQFF. The CDR3 coding sequence is TGTGCCAGCACCCCCCCTAAAGGTGAGCAGTTCTTC.

The DNA for the CDR3 is TGTGCCAGCAGTTTAGATGTGGGACCCTACGAGCAGTACTTC. Amino acid sequence: CASSLDVGPYEQYF. This chain links TRBV27 with TRBJ2-7; D is perhaps TRBD1 or TRBD2 (5 bases each). There are 14 residues in the CDR3. In germline, CDR1 is MNHEY, CDR2 SMNVEV (reference sequence). The V and J ends lost 2 bases and 2 bases respectively, with 10 bases between them.

CDR3 in DNA: TGTGCCAGCAGCCCTCGGGGTAGCGGGGTGGGTACGCAGTATTTT. It specifies CASSPRGSGVGTQYF. This sequence joins TRBV7-9 and TRBJ2-3; 8 positions match TRBD2. The CDR3 consists of 15 residues. V was pared by 5 bases and J by 8 bases, with 12 bases of the junction left unmatched. Germline CDR1 SEHNR, CDR2 FQNEAQ (reference sequence).

The chain uses TRBV5-1 and TRBJ2-4; D is unclear. CDR3 length: 14 residues. Looked up from germline, CDR1 is SGHRS and CDR2 is YFSETQ. V shed 0 bases and J shed 7 bases, with 11 bases lying between them. CDR3 nucleotides: TGCGCCAGCAGCTTGGAGGGTAGCAGGAACATTCAGTACTTC. Translating gives CASSLEGSRNIQYF.

The chain combines TRBV29-1 with TRBJ2-5; D is perhaps TRBD1 or TRBD2 (6 bases each). V lost 4 bases to trimming and J lost 5 bases, with 17 bases between them. This CDR3 has 14 residues. In germline, CDR1 is SQVTM, CDR2 ANQGSEA. In nucleotides, the CDR3 is TGCAGCGTTGTGGAGGGGACATGGCGTGAGACCCAGTACTTC. Its protein is CSVVEGTWRETQYF.

In DNA form, the CDR3 reads TGCGCCAGCAGTCAATACCGACTAGCGCTTATGTACAATGAGCAGTTCTTC. Its translation: CASSQYRLALMYNEQFF. The V and J genes are TRBV5-1 and TRBJ2-1, with 8 bases matching TRBD2. Trimming cost V 5 bases and J 4 bases; bases outside gene matches: 14. The CDR3 consists of 17 residues. Per germline, CDR1 SGHRS and CDR2 YFSETQ.

The chain uses TRBV7-9 and TRBJ2-7; D might be TRBD1 (6 bases). The CDR3 covers 14 residues. Germline values: CDR1 SEHNR, CDR2 FQNEAQ (reference sequence). The ends were cut back, 5 bases at V and 0 bases at J, with 11 bases in the middle. For the CDR3, the DNA is TGTGCCAGCAGCAAGGACAGAGTCTCCTACGAGCAGTACTTC. This gives the protein CASSKDRVSYEQYF.

CDR3 nucleotides: TGCAGCGGGGGAACAGGGGGAAAAGAGACCCAGTACTTC. It translates to CSGGTGGKETQYF. The J gene is TRBJ2-5, the V gene TRBV29-1, with 8 bases fitting TRBD1. CDR1 and CDR2 (germline): SQVTM, ANQGSEA. Losses at the gene ends were 7 bases for V and 3 bases for J; bases not matched to a gene: 7. The CDR3 runs to 13 residues.

The chain combines TRBV2 with TRBJ2-1; D not certain. With 8 bases removed from V and 9 bases from J, the gap between germline ends came to 11 bases. The CDR3 runs to 11 residues. Germline values: CDR1 SNHLY, CDR2 FYNNEI. DNA of the CDR3: TGTGCCAGCCATCGTACTACTGAGCAGTTCTTC. It specifies CASHRTTEQFF.

Remarks on this clone: Other DNA sequences within the sample encode an identical CDR3. This chain links TRBV29-1 with TRBJ1-5; D uncertain. From germline, CDR1 is SQVTM and CDR2 ANQGSEA. The CDR3 extends over 13 amino acids. The V gene lost 4 bases and the J gene lost 0 bases, with 7 bases spanning the gap. The CDR3 nucleotides read TGCAGCGTTGGGGCGGGTAGCAATCAGCCCCAGCATTTT. Its protein product is CSVGAGSNQPQHF.

The chain employs TRBV29-1 and TRBJ1-1; TRBD1 might be the D (5 bases). CDR3 length: 10 amino acids. The germline V gene has CDR1 SQVTM and CDR2 ANQGSEA. V shed 5 bases and J shed 11 bases, with 12 bases lying between them. The CDR3 reads CSVLEGRAFF. The CDR3 nucleotides read TGCAGCGTTTTAGAGGGGAGGGCTTTCTTT.

This clone was observed once. The chain couples TRBV5-4 to TRBJ2-2; D remains ambiguous. The CDR3 is made up of 13 amino acids. V was trimmed by 2 bases and J by 3 bases, leaving 5 bases between them. Germline V gene data show CDR1 as SGHNT and CDR2 as YYREEE (reference sequence). CDR3 protein: CASSFADTGELFF. CDR3 nucleotides: TGTGCCAGCAGCTTTGCGGACACCGGGGAGCTGTTTTTT. Based on the CDR3 plus reference TRBV5-4 and TRBJ2-2, the full variable domain is ETGVTQSPTHLIKTRGQQVTLRCSSQSGHNTVSWYQQALGQGPQFIFQYYREEENGRGNFPPRFSGLQFPNYSSELNVNALELDDSALYLCASSFADTGELFFGEGSRLTVL.

V and J are TRBV29-1 and TRBJ1-2; D is ambiguous. V lost 2 bases, J lost 2 bases, and 9 bases lay in between. The CDR3 covers 13 residues. Germline lookup yields CDR1 SQVTM and CDR2 ANQGSEA. The DNA for the CDR3 is TGCAGCGTTGAACGGGGAATGAACTATGGCTACACCTTC. It specifies CSVERGMNYGYTF.

This rearrangement joins TRBV5-4 to TRBJ2-1; 12 bases match TRBD2. CDR3 size: 14 residues. Germline CDR1 and CDR2: SGHNT and YYREEE (reference sequence). V was clipped by 4 bases and J by 9 bases; unmatched bases: 5. The CDR3 loop is CASSPSGRGAEQFF. CDR3 nucleotides: TGTGCCAGCAGCCCTAGCGGGAGGGGGGCTGAGCAGTTCTTC.

The sample holds one count of this clone. The chain carries TRBV27 and TRBJ2-3; D gene ambiguous. Per the germline V gene, CDR1 is MNHEY and CDR2 is SMNVEV (reference sequence). The length of the CDR3 is 14 residues. The V end was cut by 0 bases, the J end by 3 bases, with 7 bases between. The CDR3 loop reads CASSLSGRTDTQYF. The CDR3 nucleotides read TGTGCCAGCAGTTTATCGGGCCGAACAGATACGCAGTATTTT.

This chain links TRBV5-1 with TRBJ1-3; 9 bases match TRBD1. The J segment lost 2 bases and the V segment lost 1 base, leaving 4 bases of the junction unmatched. CDR3 length: 16 amino acids. CDR1 and CDR2 from the germline V gene are SGHRS and YFSETQ. The CDR3 protein is CASSLSWTGAGNTIYF. CDR3 nucleotide sequence: TGCGCCAGCAGCTTGAGCTGGACAGGGGCTGGAAACACCATATATTTT.

The chain combines TRBV2 with TRBJ2-5; the D gene is possibly TRBD2 (6 bases). The germline V and J ends were trimmed by 7 bases and 13 bases, with 22 bases remaining between them. There are 13 residues in the CDR3. The germline CDR1 and CDR2 sequences are SNHLY and FYNNEI. The CDR3 bases are TGTGCCAGCACCAGGTCTGAGGGGCCCGGGGGGTACTTC. It yields the protein CASTRSEGPGGYF. Drawing the rest from reference TRBV2 and TRBJ2-5, the complete variable domain is EPEVTQTPSHQVTQMGQEVILRCVPISNHLYFYWYRQILGQKVEFLVSFYNNEISEKSEIFDDQFSVERPDGSNFTLKIRSTKLEDSAMYFCASTRSEGPGGYFGPGTRLLVL.

The chain is built from TRBV5-4 and TRBJ2-1, with a weak D call TRBD2 (5 bases). The V end was cut by 4 bases, the J end by 5 bases, with 10 bases between. Per the germline V gene, CDR1 is SGHNT and CDR2 is YYREEE (reference sequence). There are 13 residues in the CDR3. This CDR3 reads CASSPRGDNEQFF. The CDR3 DNA sequence: TGTGCCAGCAGCCCCCGGGGAGACAATGAGCAGTTCTTC.

J is TRBJ2-2 and V is TRBV21-1; TRBD1, the table's D call, was not compared with the DNA. TRBV21-1 is deemed a pseudogene. This CDR3 has 18 residues. The CDR3 coding sequence is TGTGCCCGCTTTGTCCTGTTACCGGGACAGCAGAACACCGGGGAGCTGTTTTTT. It codes for CARFVLLPGQQNTGELFF.

The chain joins TRBV2 to TRBJ2-7; D is possibly TRBD1 (6 bases). Germline CDR1 SNHLY, CDR2 FYNNEI. The CDR3 covers 13 residues. Trimming removed 3 bases at V and 6 bases at J, with 12 bases between. The CDR3 reads CASSDWGLSEQYF. Here the CDR3 DNA reads TGTGCCAGCAGTGACTGGGGGCTGAGCGAGCAGTACTTC. The whole variable domain, filled in from reference TRBV2 and TRBJ2-7, reads EPEVTQTPSHQVTQMGQEVILRCVPISNHLYFYWYRQILGQKVEFLVSFYNNEISEKSEIFDDQFSVERPDGSNFTLKIRSTKLEDSAMYFCASSDWGLSEQYFGPGTRLTVT.